This TCR beta chain was sequenced in a study of blood T cell repertoires in COVID-19 (dated by TCRdb to between 2020 and 2021). About the study as a whole: Samples from collaborators originated in the United States, Italy and Spain and spanned both the acute and convalescent phases of COVID-19. The material from the prospective study consisted of cDNA or gDNA derived from T cells, B-cell-depleted T cells, or PBMCs. Deeply sampled blood TCRbeta repertoires from subjects exposed to, actively infected with, or recovered from COVID-19 were included in the dataset. A freely available public database, intended as a resource for researchers studying the immune response to SARS-CoV-2, is where the repertoires were released. The samples were drawn from the first 160 participants of the ongoing ImmuneRACE study and from 950 to 1,500 subjects provided by 6 global collaborators. The sample metadata nearly always contained a de-identified subject ID, COVID-19 status, age in years and sex. Where available, HLA class I and class II types were taken from metadata supplied by the sample provider and were not determined by assay-based typing.

TCRbeta CDR3 regions were amplified from genomic DNA using the immunoSEQ Assay, a bias-controlled multiplex PCR. As for the authors' bioinformatics: The number of nucleated cells in each sample was estimated by amplification of reference gene primers within the assay. To quantify the absolute abundance of each unique TCRbeta CDR3 rearrangement, sequence reads were collapsed and filtered. Productive Simpson clonality was computed per sample as the square root of Simpson's diversity index over productive rearrangements. Here the immuneACCESS table is served through TCRdb, limited to in-frame sequences with V and J called. Missing clones are a known gap in these copies; in checked studies unresolved V genes cover under half, and the rest lacks a known reason. D and trimming come from the DNA, and the V and J calls and clone size come from that table. The sample records more than 100,000 clones, about four fifths of which are singletons. Clones ranked in the top ten supply about 17% of the sample.

Each collaborating institution followed its own protocols to collect whole blood in K2EDTA tubes. For TCRbeta analysis, collaborator samples were shipped as frozen whole blood, as isolated PBMCs, or as DNA extracted from either sample type. Findings and caveats that apply to the study as a whole: The amount of clinical and demographic metadata varied by source and participant and was provided uncurated.

From the cysteine through the phenylalanine, the CDR3 covers 13 amino acids. Here the CDR3 DNA is all that survives: 39 bases in frame from base 1. Deletion took 7 bases off V and 2 bases off J, with a span of 6 bases between the germline ends. Turning to this clone: Its specific antigen is unknown. No much larger clone is present one base from it, and per-base qualities are unavailable.

This TCR came from a woman between 50 and 59 years old with acute or convalescent COVID-19. The rearrangement joined TRBV12-3 or TRBV12-4 to TRBJ2-6; the D gene lacks a confident call. Material: peripheral blood. The CDR3: CASTDTGANVLTF. Here is the DNA: TGTGCCAGCACCGACACTGGGGCCAACGTCCTGACTTTC.